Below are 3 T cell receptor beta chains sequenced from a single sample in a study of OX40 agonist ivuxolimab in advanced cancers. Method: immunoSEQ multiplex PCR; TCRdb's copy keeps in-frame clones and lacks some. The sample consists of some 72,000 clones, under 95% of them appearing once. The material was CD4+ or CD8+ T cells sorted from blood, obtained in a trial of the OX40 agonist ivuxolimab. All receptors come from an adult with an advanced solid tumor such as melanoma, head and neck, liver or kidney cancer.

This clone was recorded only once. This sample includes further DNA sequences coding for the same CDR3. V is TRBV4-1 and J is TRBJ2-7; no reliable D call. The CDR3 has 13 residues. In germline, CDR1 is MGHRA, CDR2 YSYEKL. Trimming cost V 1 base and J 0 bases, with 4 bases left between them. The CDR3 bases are TGCGCCAGCAGCCAAGGACTCTCCTACGAGCAGTACTTC. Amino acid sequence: CASSQGLSYEQYF.

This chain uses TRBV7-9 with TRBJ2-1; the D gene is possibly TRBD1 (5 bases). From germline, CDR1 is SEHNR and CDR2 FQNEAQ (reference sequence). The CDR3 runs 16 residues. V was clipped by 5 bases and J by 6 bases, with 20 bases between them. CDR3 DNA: TGTGCCAGCAGCGCCCAACAGGTGGGCTCTAGCAATGAGCAGTTCTTC. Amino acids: CASSAQQVGSSNEQFF.

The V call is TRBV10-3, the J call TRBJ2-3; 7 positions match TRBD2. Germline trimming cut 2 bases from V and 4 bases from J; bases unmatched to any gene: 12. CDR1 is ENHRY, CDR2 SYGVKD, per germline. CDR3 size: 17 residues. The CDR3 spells CAISEPGEGRAADTQYF. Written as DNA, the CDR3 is TGTGCCATCAGTGAGCCCGGGGAGGGCAGGGCGGCAGATACGCAGTATTTT.